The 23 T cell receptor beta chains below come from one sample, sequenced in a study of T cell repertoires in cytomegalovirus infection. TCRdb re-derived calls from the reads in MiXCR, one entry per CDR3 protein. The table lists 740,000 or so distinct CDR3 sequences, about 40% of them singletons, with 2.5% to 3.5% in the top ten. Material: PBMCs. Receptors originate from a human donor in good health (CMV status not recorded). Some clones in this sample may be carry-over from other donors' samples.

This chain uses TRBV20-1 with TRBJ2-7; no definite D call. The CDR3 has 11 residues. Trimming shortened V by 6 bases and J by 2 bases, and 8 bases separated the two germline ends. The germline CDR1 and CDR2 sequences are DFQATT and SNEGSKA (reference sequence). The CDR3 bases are TGCAGTGCAATAACAACCTACGAGCAGTACTTC. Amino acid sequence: CSAITTYEQYF.

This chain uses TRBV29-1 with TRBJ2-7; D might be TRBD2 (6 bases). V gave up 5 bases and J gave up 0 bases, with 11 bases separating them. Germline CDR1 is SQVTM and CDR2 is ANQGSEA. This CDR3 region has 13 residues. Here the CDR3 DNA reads TGCAGCGTTCTAGGAGGGGACTCCTACGAGCAGTACTTC. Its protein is CSVLGGDSYEQYF.

CDR3 nucleotides: TGTGCCAGAGTACAGGGGAGGGAAGAGACCCAGTACTTC. This sequence encodes CARVQGREETQYF. V usage is TRBV28 and J usage is TRBJ2-5, with D perhaps matching TRBD1 or TRBD2 (7 bases each). The CDR3 runs 13 residues. The germline CDR1 and CDR2 sequences are MDHEN and SYDVKM. The ends were cut back, 9 bases at V and 3 bases at J, with 14 bases in the middle.

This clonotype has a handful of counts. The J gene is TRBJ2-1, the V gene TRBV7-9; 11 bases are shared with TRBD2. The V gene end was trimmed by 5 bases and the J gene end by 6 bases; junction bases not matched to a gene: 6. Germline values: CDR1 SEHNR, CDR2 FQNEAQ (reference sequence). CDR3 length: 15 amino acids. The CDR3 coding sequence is TGTGCCAGCAGCGAGACTAGCGGGGCCTTCAATGAGCAGTTCTTC. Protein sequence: CASSETSGAFNEQFF.

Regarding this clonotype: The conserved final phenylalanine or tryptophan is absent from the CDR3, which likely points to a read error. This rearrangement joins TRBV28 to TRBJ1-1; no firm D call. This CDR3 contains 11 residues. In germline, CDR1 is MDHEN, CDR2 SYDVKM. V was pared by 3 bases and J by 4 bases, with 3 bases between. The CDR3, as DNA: TGTGCCAGCAGTTTTGGCACTGAAGCTTTCGTT. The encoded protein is CASSFGTEAFV.

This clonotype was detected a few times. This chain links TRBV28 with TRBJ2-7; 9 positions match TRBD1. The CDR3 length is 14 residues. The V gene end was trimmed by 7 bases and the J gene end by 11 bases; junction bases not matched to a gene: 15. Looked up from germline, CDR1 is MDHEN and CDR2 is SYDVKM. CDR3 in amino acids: CASTGTDRRQGEYF. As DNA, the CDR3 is TGTGCCAGCACGGGCACAGACCGCCGACAGGGGGAGTACTTC.

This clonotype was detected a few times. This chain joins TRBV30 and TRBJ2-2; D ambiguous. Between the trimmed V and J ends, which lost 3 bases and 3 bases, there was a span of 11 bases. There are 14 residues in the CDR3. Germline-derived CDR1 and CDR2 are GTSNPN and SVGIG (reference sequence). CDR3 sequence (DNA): TGTGCCTGGAGGGAGAAGACGGACACCGGGGAGCTGTTTTTT. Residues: CAWREKTDTGELFF.

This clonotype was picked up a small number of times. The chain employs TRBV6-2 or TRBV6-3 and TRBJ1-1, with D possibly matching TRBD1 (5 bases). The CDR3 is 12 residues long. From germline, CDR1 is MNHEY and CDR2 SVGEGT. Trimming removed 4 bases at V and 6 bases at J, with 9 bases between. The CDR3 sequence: CASSSQAPEAFF. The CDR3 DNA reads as TGTGCCAGCAGTTCACAGGCACCTGAAGCTTTCTTT.

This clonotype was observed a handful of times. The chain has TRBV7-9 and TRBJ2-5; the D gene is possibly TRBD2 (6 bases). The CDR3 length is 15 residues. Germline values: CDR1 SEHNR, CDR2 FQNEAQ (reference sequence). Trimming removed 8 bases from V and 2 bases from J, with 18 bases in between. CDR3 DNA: TGTGCCAGCCGGCCCGGGAGAAACTCACAAGAGACCCAGTACTTC. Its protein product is CASRPGRNSQETQYF.

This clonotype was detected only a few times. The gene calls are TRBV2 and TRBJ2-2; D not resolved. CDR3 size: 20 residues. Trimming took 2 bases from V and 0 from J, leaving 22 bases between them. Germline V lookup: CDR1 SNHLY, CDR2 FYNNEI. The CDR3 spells CASSESNPGRIRPNTGELFF. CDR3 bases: TGTGCCAGCAGTGAAAGTAATCCTGGACGGATACGACCGAACACCGGGGAGCTGTTTTTT.

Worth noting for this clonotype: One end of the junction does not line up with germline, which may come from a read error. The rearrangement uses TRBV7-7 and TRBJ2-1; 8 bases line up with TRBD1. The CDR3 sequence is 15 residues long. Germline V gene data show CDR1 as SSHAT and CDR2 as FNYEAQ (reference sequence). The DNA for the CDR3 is TGTGCTAGCAGCCCAAAGACAGGGGACGGGAATGAGCAGTTCTTC. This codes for CASSPKTGDGNEQFF.

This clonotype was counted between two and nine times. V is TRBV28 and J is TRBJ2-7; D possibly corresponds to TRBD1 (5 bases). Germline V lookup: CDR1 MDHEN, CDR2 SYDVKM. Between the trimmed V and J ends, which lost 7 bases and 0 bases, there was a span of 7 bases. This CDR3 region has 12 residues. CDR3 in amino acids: CASTGRSYEQYF. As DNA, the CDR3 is TGTGCCAGCACAGGGCGCTCCTACGAGCAGTACTTC. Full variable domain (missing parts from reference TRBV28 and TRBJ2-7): DVKVTQSSRYLVKRTGEKVFLECVQDMDHENMFWYRQDPGLGLRLIYFSYDVKMKEKGDIPEGYSVSREKKERFSLILESASTNQTSMYLCASTGRSYEQYFGPGTRLTVT.

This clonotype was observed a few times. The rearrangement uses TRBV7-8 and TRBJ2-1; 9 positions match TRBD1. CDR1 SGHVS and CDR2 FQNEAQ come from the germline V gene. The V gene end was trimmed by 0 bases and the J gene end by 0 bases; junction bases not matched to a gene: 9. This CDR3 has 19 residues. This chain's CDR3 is CASSLAPPYRGPSYNEQFF. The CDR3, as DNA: TGTGCCAGCAGCTTAGCTCCCCCGTACAGGGGGCCCTCCTACAATGAGCAGTTCTTC.

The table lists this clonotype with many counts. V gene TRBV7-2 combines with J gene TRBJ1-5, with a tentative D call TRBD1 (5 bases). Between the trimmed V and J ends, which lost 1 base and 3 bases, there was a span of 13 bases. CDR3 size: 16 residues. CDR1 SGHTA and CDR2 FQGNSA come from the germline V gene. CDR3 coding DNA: TGTGCCAGCAGCTTAGGGCCTGGACAAGACAATCAGCCCCAGCATTTT. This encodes CASSLGPGQDNQPQHF. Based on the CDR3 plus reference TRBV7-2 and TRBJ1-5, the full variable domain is GAGVSQSPSNKVTEKGKDVELRCDPISGHTALYWYRQSLGQGLEFLIYFQGNSAPDKSGLPSDRFSAERTGGSVSTLTIQRTQQEDSAVYLCASSLGPGQDNQPQHFGDGTRLSIL.

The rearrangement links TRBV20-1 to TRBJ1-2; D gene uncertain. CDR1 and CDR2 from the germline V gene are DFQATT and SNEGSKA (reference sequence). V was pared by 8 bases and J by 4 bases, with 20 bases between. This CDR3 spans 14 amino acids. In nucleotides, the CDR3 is TGCAGTACCACGAAGAAAGGATCAGTCTATGGCTACACCTTC. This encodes CSTTKKGSVYGYTF.

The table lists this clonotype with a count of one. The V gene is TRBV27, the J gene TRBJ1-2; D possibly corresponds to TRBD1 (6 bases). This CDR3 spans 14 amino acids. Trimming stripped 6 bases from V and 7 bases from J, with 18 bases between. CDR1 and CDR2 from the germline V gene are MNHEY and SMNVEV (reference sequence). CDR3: CASSPGALRPGYTF. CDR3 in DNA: TGTGCCAGCAGCCCAGGGGCCCTGCGCCCTGGCTACACCTTC.

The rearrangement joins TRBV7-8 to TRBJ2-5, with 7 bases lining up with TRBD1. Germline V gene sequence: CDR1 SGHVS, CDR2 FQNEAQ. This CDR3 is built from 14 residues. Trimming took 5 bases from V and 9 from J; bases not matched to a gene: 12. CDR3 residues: CASSLRQGEGSQYF. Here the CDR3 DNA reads TGTGCCAGCAGCCTCCGACAGGGAGAAGGGTCCCAGTACTTC.

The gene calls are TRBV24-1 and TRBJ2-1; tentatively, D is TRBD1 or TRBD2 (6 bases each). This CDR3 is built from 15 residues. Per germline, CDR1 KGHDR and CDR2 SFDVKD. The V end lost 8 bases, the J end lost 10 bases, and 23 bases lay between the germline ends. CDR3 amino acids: CATTSGRGAWGEQFF. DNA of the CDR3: TGTGCCACCACTTCCGGTAGGGGGGCCTGGGGGGAGCAGTTCTTC.

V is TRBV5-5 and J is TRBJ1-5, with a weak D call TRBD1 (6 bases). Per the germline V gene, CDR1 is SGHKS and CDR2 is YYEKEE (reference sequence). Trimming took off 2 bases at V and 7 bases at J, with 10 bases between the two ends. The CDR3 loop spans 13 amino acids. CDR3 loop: CASSLQGPQPQHF. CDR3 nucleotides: TGTGCCAGCAGCTTACAGGGACCGCAGCCCCAGCATTTT.

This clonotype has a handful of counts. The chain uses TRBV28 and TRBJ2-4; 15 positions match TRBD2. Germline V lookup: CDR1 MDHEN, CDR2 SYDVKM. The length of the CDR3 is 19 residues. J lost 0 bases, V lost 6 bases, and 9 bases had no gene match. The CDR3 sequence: CASSPQGLAGGIAKNIQYF. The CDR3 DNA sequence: TGTGCCAGCAGCCCCCAAGGACTAGCGGGAGGGATAGCCAAAAACATTCAGTACTTC.

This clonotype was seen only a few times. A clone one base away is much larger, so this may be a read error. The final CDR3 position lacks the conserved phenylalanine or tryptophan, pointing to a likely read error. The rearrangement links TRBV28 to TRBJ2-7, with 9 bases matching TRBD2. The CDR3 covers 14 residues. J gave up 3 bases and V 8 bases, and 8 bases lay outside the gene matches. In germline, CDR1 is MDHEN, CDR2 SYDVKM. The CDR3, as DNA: TGTGCCAGCGAGGGGCTAGCGGGATTCTACGAGCAGTACTTA. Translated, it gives CASEGLAGFYEQYL.

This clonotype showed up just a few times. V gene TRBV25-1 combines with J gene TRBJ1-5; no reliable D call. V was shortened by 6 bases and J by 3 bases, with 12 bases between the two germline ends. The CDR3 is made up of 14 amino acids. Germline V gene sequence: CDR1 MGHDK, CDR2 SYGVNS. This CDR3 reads CASSLDGYNQPQHF. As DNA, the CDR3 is TGTGCCAGCAGCCTAGATGGGTACAATCAGCCCCAGCATTTT.

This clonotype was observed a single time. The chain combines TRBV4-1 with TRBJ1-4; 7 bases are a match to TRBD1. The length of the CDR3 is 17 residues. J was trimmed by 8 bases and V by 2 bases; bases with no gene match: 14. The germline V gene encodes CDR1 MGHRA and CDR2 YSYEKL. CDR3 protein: CASSQPPNRGGSEKLFF. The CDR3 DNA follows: TGCGCCAGCAGCCAACCCCCTAACAGGGGAGGTAGCGAAAAACTGTTTTTT.